This TCR beta chain is drawn from a study of T cell responses to AZD1222 COVID-19 vaccine. Points from the study as a whole: Scientists sampled the repertoires only once the peak T cell response had passed. Most donors were white British, females outnumbered males, and clonal diversity was possibly underestimated.

Between the trimmed V and J ends, which lost 0 bases and 0 bases, there was a span of 12 bases. Germline V gene lookup returns CDR1 MGHRA and CDR2 YSYEKL. CDR3 length: 17 residues. Using immunoSEQ multiplex PCR, the repertoire was profiled, and TCRdb retains in-frame clones only, with some absent. The table has roughly 190,000 clones, roughly 88% seen once; the top ten hold 0.95% to 1%. Turning to this clone: Its antigen remains unknown.

The source was peripheral blood, collected on day 0 of AZD1222 vaccination. The genes are TRBV4-1 and TRBJ2-1, with a weak D call TRBD2 (5 bases). This clonotype was obtained from an adult in good health. The CDR3 is CASSQDRAESSYNEQFF. In nucleotides, the CDR3 is TGCGCCAGCAGCCAAGATCGAGCGGAGAGCTCCTACAATGAGCAGTTCTTC.